The present TCR beta chain was sequenced within a study of T-cell memory formation after mild COVID-19. MiXCR was run by TCRdb on the 5' RACE reads, yielding one entry per CDR3 protein. The sample holds just over 350,000 distinct CDR3 sequences, approximately 14% seen once. This clonotype was seen a handful of times. The CDR3 length is 16 residues. Germline V gives CDR1 SGDLS, CDR2 YYNGEE. Between the trimmed V and J ends, which lost 0 bases and 0 bases, there was a span of 11 bases. The sequencing input was PBMCs or a T cell subset sorted from them (not recorded which). The chain employs TRBV9 and TRBJ2-3; D is perhaps TRBD1 or TRBD2 (6 bases each). The source of this sequence is a man between 18 and 35 years old who had mild COVID-19 (a few samples of this study predate the infection). Cell type and time point are not known. CDR3 sequence (DNA): TGTGCCAGCAGCGTAGAGGGGGGCCCTAGCACAGATACGCAGTATTTT. Translation: CASSVEGGPSTDTQYF.